The next 32 T cell receptor beta chains were all read from a single sample in a study of T cell clonality in common variable immunodeficiency. Clones were read by immunoSEQ multiplex PCR, and TCRdb kept only the in-frame ones, dropping some. The profile covers 40,000 to 55,000 clones, none occurring a single time. Sample: peripheral blood mononuclear cells. Receptors were obtained from a person aged 18 to 75 in good health.

This clone was observed many times. The CDR3 DNA, read in part, is TGCAGCGTTGACCCGACAGGGGGAAGCGGC. Translated: CSVDPTGGSG. The full CDR3 protein reads CSVDPTGGSGYTF. The chain combines TRBV29-1 with TRBJ1-2; 9 bases align to TRBD1. The read terminates 3 residues ahead of where the CDR3 ends, so the germline J gene completes it. CDR3 length: 13 amino acids. The germline CDR1 and CDR2 sequences are SQVTM and ANQGSEA.

The table lists this clone with a few counts. The read finishes 3 residues shy of the CDR3 end, and the germline J gene is used to complete it. J is TRBJ2-7 and V is TRBV5-4, with TRBD1 identical over 8 bases. The CDR3 is 15 residues long. Germline CDR1 SGHNT, CDR2 YYREEE (reference sequence). The J segment lost 2 bases and the V segment lost 4 bases, leaving 8 bases of the junction unmatched. CDR3 DNA (partial): TGTGCCAGCAGCACCCCCAGGGGGCGCGCCTACGAG. Translated, it gives CASSTPRGRAYE. In full, the CDR3 reads CASSTPRGRAYEQYF.

Remarks on this clone: The read ends 3 residues shy of where the CDR3 ends; the end is completed using the germline J gene. The genes are TRBV7-3 and TRBJ2-3; TRBD2 agrees at 13 bases. Germline loops: CDR1 SGHTA, CDR2 FQGTGA. Germline trimming cut 5 bases from V and 0 bases from J; bases unmatched to any gene: 8. This CDR3 has 18 amino acids. CDR3 DNA (partial): TGTGCCAGCAGCCAGGGGACTAGCGGGGCCAGAAGCACAGATACG. Amino acids: CASSQGTSGARSTDT. The full CDR3 protein is CASSQGTSGARSTDTQYF.

This clone has ten or more counts. The CDR3 end falls 3 residues outside the read, so it is completed with the germline J gene. The V and J genes are TRBV11-3 and TRBJ1-6, with D unclear. This CDR3 has 13 residues. Germline-derived CDR1 and CDR2 are SGHNT and YENEEA. V was shortened by 3 bases and J by 7 bases, with 7 bases between the two germline ends. CDR3 DNA, as far as it was read: TGTGCCAGCAGCTTGAGGGCCAATTCACCC. Translated, it gives CASSLRANSP. The whole CDR3 is CASSLRANSPLHF.

This clone has a count of ten or more. The CDR3 is CSAPNRGTSGETQYF. The CDR3 DNA, read in part, is TGCAGTGCGCCCAACCGGGGGACTAGCGGGGAGACC. The gene calls are TRBV20-1 and TRBJ2-5; 12 positions agree with TRBD2. Sequencing ends 3 residues short of the CDR3 end; the germline J gene provides the rest. V lost 6 bases to trimming and J lost 5 bases; unmatched junction nucleotides: 10. The CDR3 loop spans 15 amino acids. CDR1 is DFQATT, CDR2 SNEGSKA, per germline (reference sequence).

This clone has a count of ten or more. CDR3 loop: CASRGGTATDTQYF. The CDR3 bases that were read are TGTGCCAGCAGGGGAGGGACAGCCACAGATACG. This chain uses TRBV6-4 with TRBJ2-3; D might be TRBD1 or TRBD2, each matching 7 bases. The read finishes 3 residues shy of the CDR3 end, and the germline J gene is used to complete it. V lost 6 bases and J 2 bases, leaving 12 bases between the germline ends. Germline CDR1 and CDR2: MRHNA and SNTAGT. This CDR3 region has 14 residues.

This clone was observed at least ten times. CDR3 residues: CASSYSNYGYTF. CDR3 bases read: TGTGCCAGCAGTTATAGCAACTATGGC. The gene calls are TRBV6-2 or TRBV6-3 and TRBJ1-2, with D hard to call. From the germline J gene comes the end of the CDR3, since the read stops 3 residues before it. The V end was cut by 3 bases, the J end by 2 bases, with 4 bases between. Looked up from germline, CDR1 is MNHEY and CDR2 is SVGEGT. CDR3 length: 12 residues.

In its sample, this clone was seen many times. The CDR3 end lies 3 residues beyond the end of the read and is filled in from the germline J gene. The chain is built from TRBV28 and TRBJ2-7; 9 nucleotides align to TRBD1. From germline, CDR1 is MDHEN and CDR2 SYDVKM. Trimming at V came to 5 bases and at J to 5 bases, leaving 13 bases not matched to a gene. This CDR3 comprises 16 residues. The covered CDR3 bases are TGTGCCAGCAGTAGGGGGACAGGGATTGGTGTCCACGAG. This translates into CASSRGTGIGVHE. The entire CDR3 is CASSRGTGIGVHEQYF.

The sample holds many counts of this clone. The sequenced part of the CDR3 DNA is TGTGCCAGCAGTGAAGACGGTAAAAGGACAGGGAGCGAAAAA. It encodes CASSEDGKRTGSEK. In full, the CDR3 reads CASSEDGKRTGSEKLFF. The V gene is TRBV6-1, the J gene TRBJ1-4; 8 positions agree with TRBD1. The read terminates 3 residues before the CDR3 end, so the remaining end is supplied by the germline J gene. Germline CDR1 and CDR2: MNHNS and SASEGT. This CDR3 region has 17 residues. Trimming at V came to 1 base and at J to 8 bases, leaving 12 bases not matched to a gene.

This clone was counted many times. The CDR3 end falls 3 residues outside the read, so it is completed with the germline J gene. V and J are TRBV14 and TRBJ1-1; D possibly corresponds to TRBD1 (5 bases). V was pared by 1 base and J by 3 bases, with 9 bases between. The length of the CDR3 is 14 residues. Germline values: CDR1 SGHDN, CDR2 FVKESK. Here the CDR3 reads CASSQGAGHTEAFF. CDR3 DNA, as far as it was read: TGTGCCAGCAGCCAAGGGGCAGGGCACACTGAA.

The table lists this clone with many counts. The CDR3 end lies 3 residues beyond the end of the read and is filled in from the germline J gene. The chain uses TRBV20-1 and TRBJ2-7, with 10 positions matching TRBD1. Looked up from germline, CDR1 is DFQATT and CDR2 is SNEGSKA (reference sequence). This CDR3 contains 17 residues. V trimming: 6 bases; J trimming: 2 bases; junction bases outside the gene matches: 16. The CDR3 spells CSAANRQGAATAYEQYF. CDR3 DNA, as far as it was read: TGCAGTGCAGCGAATAGACAGGGGGCAGCCACCGCCTACGAG.

There are many counts of this clone. The sequence runs out 3 residues before the end of the CDR3; the remainder is reconstructed from the germline J gene. The chain couples TRBV9 to TRBJ1-5; TRBD1 matches 7 bases. The ends lost 4 bases at V and 7 bases at J; junction bases unmatched: 11. Per the germline V gene, CDR1 is SGDLS and CDR2 is YYNGEE. The CDR3 is made up of 15 amino acids. The CDR3 DNA, read in part, is TGTGCCAGCAGCTGGACAGGTGCGGCAGGCCAGCCC. It encodes CASSWTGAAGQP. The CDR3 in full is CASSWTGAAGQPQHF.

In this sample, this clone turned up many times. The CDR3 reads CASSGGQGTLEAFF. CDR3 DNA, as far as it was read: TGCGCCAGCAGCGGGGGACAGGGGACCCTAGAA. The chain combines TRBV5-1 with TRBJ1-1, with 10 bases matching TRBD1. The CDR3 end lies 3 residues beyond the end of the read and is filled in from the germline J gene. Per germline, CDR1 SGHRS and CDR2 YFSETQ. The CDR3 runs to 14 residues.

At least ten counts were recorded for this clone. The read terminates 3 residues ahead of where the CDR3 ends, so the germline J gene completes it. The chain joins TRBV20-1 to TRBJ2-7; 14 bases line up with TRBD2. With 6 bases clipped from V and 0 bases from J, the junction kept 7 bases outside the gene matches. The germline V gene encodes CDR1 DFQATT and CDR2 SNEGSKA (reference sequence). The CDR3 runs to 16 residues. CDR3 sequence reads: CSANLGLAGDSYEQYF. The DNA read from the CDR3 is TGCAGTGCCAACCTGGGACTAGCGGGGGACTCCTACGAG.

This clone has a count of ten or more. The read finishes 3 residues shy of the CDR3 end, and the germline J gene is used to complete it. The chain uses TRBV5-1 and TRBJ1-1; D is possibly TRBD1 (6 bases). The CDR3 length is 14 residues. Trimming removed 4 bases from V and 3 bases from J, with 13 bases in between. CDR1 SGHRS and CDR2 YFSETQ come from the germline V gene. The covered CDR3 bases are TGCGCCAGCAGCGCACAGGGTAGGGACACTGAA. It yields the protein CASSAQGRDTE. The entire CDR3 is CASSAQGRDTEAFF.

This clone has at least ten counts. The CDR3 end is not reached by the read, which stops 3 residues before it; the germline J gene fills it in. The V and J genes are TRBV5-6 and TRBJ2-1; the D call may be TRBD1 or TRBD2 (6 bases each). V lost 1 base to trimming and J lost 9 bases, with 14 bases between them. CDR3 length equals 14 residues. Germline-derived CDR1 and CDR2 are SGHDT and YYEEEE. The covered CDR3 bases are TGTGCCAGCAGCTTGCTAACAGGGAGGACTGAG. This gives the protein CASSLLTGRTE. From start to end, the CDR3 is CASSLLTGRTEQFF.

This clone appeared many times. With the read ending 3 residues before the CDR3 end, the germline J gene is used to fill in that end. This chain uses TRBV30 with TRBJ2-7, with TRBD2 as a possible D gene (6 bases). The CDR3 has 15 amino acids. With 2 bases removed from V and 3 bases from J, the gap between germline ends came to 17 bases. Germline CDR1 and CDR2: GTSNPN and SVGIG (reference sequence). This chain's CDR3 is CAWSPPRQGGYEQYF. The sequenced CDR3 bases are TGTGCCTGGAGTCCCCCTAGGCAGGGAGGCTACGAG.

At least ten counts were recorded for this clone. The read ends 3 residues before the CDR3 terminus; that terminus is restored from the germline J gene. The V gene is TRBV19, the J gene TRBJ2-7; the D gene is possibly TRBD1 (5 bases). V was clipped by 6 bases and J by 4 bases, with 7 bases between them. The CDR3 is 11 residues long. Looked up from germline, CDR1 is LNHDA and CDR2 is SQIVND (reference sequence). The CDR3 here is CASSGHYEQYF. The CDR3 DNA, read in part, is TGTGCCAGTAGCGGACATTACGAG. Combining the CDR3 with reference TRBV19 and TRBJ2-7 gives the whole variable domain DGGITQSPKYLFRKEGQNVTLSCEQNLNHDAMYWYRQDPGQGLRLIYYSQIVNDFQKGDIAEGYSVSREKKESFPLTVTSAQKNPTAFYLCASSGHYEQYFGPGTRLTVT.

At least ten counts were recorded for this clone. The sequence runs out 3 residues before the end of the CDR3; the remainder is reconstructed from the germline J gene. This chain uses TRBV18 with TRBJ1-4; maybe TRBD1 (5 bases). Germline V gene sequence: CDR1 KGHSH, CDR2 LQKENI. This CDR3 contains 16 residues. V lost 4 bases and J 7 bases, leaving 19 bases between the germline ends. The CDR3 DNA, read in part, is TGTGCCAGCTCACAGGCGGGACTCCCCGTAGGTGAAAAA. Translated: CASSQAGLPVGEK. The complete CDR3 reads CASSQAGLPVGEKLFF.

This clone was detected ten times or more. The read terminates 3 residues ahead of where the CDR3 ends, so the germline J gene completes it. The chain combines TRBV20-1 with TRBJ2-7, with TRBD2 identical over 10 bases. Germline values: CDR1 DFQATT, CDR2 SNEGSKA (reference sequence). V shed 6 bases and J 3 bases; nucleotides not matched to a gene: 5. This CDR3 comprises 13 residues. The CDR3 here is CSAILAGVYEQYF. The part of the CDR3 DNA that was read is TGCAGTGCCATCCTAGCGGGAGTCTACGAG.

This clone was picked up many times. The CDR3 end lies 3 residues beyond the end of the read and is filled in from the germline J gene. The chain uses TRBV5-4 and TRBJ2-2; possibly TRBD2 for D (6 bases). CDR1 is SGHNT and CDR2 is YYREEE in the germline V gene (reference sequence). This CDR3 region has 16 residues. The V and J ends lost 6 bases and 3 bases respectively, with 18 bases between them. Partial CDR3 DNA: TGTGCCAGCACCCGACGGGACTCTGCGGACACCGGGGAG. Translated, it gives CASTRRDSADTGE. The entire CDR3 protein reads CASTRRDSADTGELFF.

This clone has a count of ten or more. The read terminates 3 residues ahead of where the CDR3 ends, so the germline J gene completes it. The chain employs TRBV6-2 or TRBV6-3 and TRBJ2-1, with 11 bases that match TRBD2. V gave up 6 bases and J gave up 5 bases; unmatched junction bases: 9. CDR1 is MNHEY, CDR2 SVGEGT, per germline. The CDR3 is 16 amino acids. The CDR3 reads CASRPLAGGSHNEQFF. The CDR3 DNA, read in part, is TGTGCCAGCAGACCCCTAGCGGGGGGTTCTCACAATGAG.

This clone was counted ten times or more. The read is 3 residues too short to cover the CDR3 end, so that end is filled in from the germline J gene. J is TRBJ1-5 and V is TRBV6-2 or TRBV6-3; 7 bases agree with TRBD1. CDR1 and CDR2 (germline): MNHEY, SVGEGT. With V trimmed by 6 bases and J by 4 bases, 3 bases remained unmatched. The length of the CDR3 is 13 residues. The sequenced CDR3 bases are TGTGCCAGCAGGGGACAGTCAAATCAGCCC. Translation gives CASRGQSNQP. The full CDR3 protein is CASRGQSNQPQHF.

This clone was seen at least ten times. The CDR3 extends 3 residues past the end of the read, so its final part is completed from the germline J gene. The rearrangement uses TRBV11-3 and TRBJ2-2; a possible D gene is TRBD1 (5 bases). CDR1 and CDR2 (germline): SGHNT, YENEEA. CDR3 length: 14 amino acids. CDR3 amino acids: CASSLEQAVRELFF. The CDR3 bases that were read are TGTGCCAGCAGCTTAGAACAGGCTGTCCGCGAG.

This clone was recorded at least ten times. With the read ending 3 residues before the CDR3 end, the germline J gene is used to fill in that end. The rearrangement joins TRBV5-1 to TRBJ2-5, with 10 bases identical to TRBD2. CDR1 is SGHRS and CDR2 is YFSETQ in the germline V gene. V was clipped by 6 bases and J by 4 bases; unmatched bases: 12. CDR3 size: 16 residues. CDR3 DNA, as far as it was read: TGCGCCAGCACCCTTCAGTCAAGCGGGGGGGTAGAGACC. Its protein is CASTLQSSGGVET. The complete CDR3 protein is CASTLQSSGGVETQYF.

This clone was found many times. The read stops 3 residues short of the end of the CDR3; the missing end is completed from the germline J gene. The chain links TRBV20-1 to TRBJ2-7, with 9 positions matching TRBD2. The CDR3 length is 15 residues. The J segment lost 2 bases and the V segment lost 6 bases, leaving 11 bases of the junction unmatched. Germline lookup yields CDR1 DFQATT and CDR2 SNEGSKA (reference sequence). The CDR3 is CSAYLLAGETYEQYF. The CDR3 bases that were read are TGCAGTGCCTACCTCTTAGCGGGGGAAACCTACGAG.

This clone was recorded many times. Coverage ceases 3 residues before the CDR3 finishes, and the germline J gene fills in the end. The J gene is TRBJ1-1, the V gene TRBV6-1, with 10 bases lining up with TRBD1. V was pared by 2 bases and J by 2 bases, with 11 bases of the junction left unmatched. Germline values: CDR1 MNHNS, CDR2 SASEGT. The CDR3 extends over 18 amino acids. Here the CDR3 reads CASSESMWTGGSNTEAFF. The sequenced part of the CDR3 DNA is TGTGCCAGCAGTGAAAGTATGTGGACAGGGGGTTCTAACACTGAA.

In this sample, this clone turned up many times. The read ends 3 residues early relative to the CDR3; the germline J gene fills the gap. The chain employs TRBV24-1 and TRBJ2-3, with D perhaps TRBD1 (6 bases). The CDR3 has 17 amino acids. CDR1 and CDR2 (germline): KGHDR, SFDVKD. Trimming left V 2 bases short and J 0 bases short, with 14 bases between. This CDR3 is CATSDSQQGISTDTQYF. The DNA read from the CDR3 is TGTGCCACCAGTGATTCCCAACAGGGTATCAGCACAGATACG.

This clone has a count of ten or more. The CDR3 end is not reached by the read, which stops 3 residues before it; the germline J gene fills it in. The V call is TRBV20-1, the J call TRBJ1-2; maybe TRBD1 (5 bases). This CDR3 has 13 amino acids. Germline V gene data show CDR1 as DFQATT and CDR2 as SNEGSKA (reference sequence). Here the CDR3 reads CSAREGRVGGYTF. The CDR3 bases that were read are TGCAGTGCTAGAGAGGGCAGGGTAGGCGGC.

This clone was detected many times. The CDR3 is cut off 3 residues early in the read; its end comes from the germline J gene. The chain joins TRBV29-1 to TRBJ2-5; the match to TRBD1 covers 9 bases. J was trimmed by 4 bases and V by 1 base; bases with no gene match: 13. Germline-derived CDR1 and CDR2 are SQVTM and ANQGSEA. There are 17 residues in the CDR3. The part of the CDR3 DNA that was read is TGCAGCGTTGAAGTTGTCAACAGGGGGCTGTACGGAGAGACC. As protein: CSVEVVNRGLYGET. The whole CDR3 is CSVEVVNRGLYGETQYF.

This clone was picked up a small number of times. CDR3 residues: CASSSRQGFDEKLFF. The CDR3 bases that were read are TGTGCCAGCAGCTCCCGACAGGGATTCGATGAAAAA. The genes are TRBV7-2 and TRBJ1-4; 7 bases fit TRBD1. The CDR3 end falls 3 residues outside the read, so it is completed with the germline J gene. Germline V CDR1 and CDR2: SGHTA, FQGNSA. The CDR3 contains 15 residues. V shed 4 bases, J shed 6 bases, and the junction held 8 bases outside the gene matches.

Ten or more counts support this clone. The read is 3 residues too short to cover the CDR3 end, so that end is filled in from the germline J gene. This chain uses TRBV5-6 with TRBJ1-3; 7 nucleotides align to TRBD1. V was pared by 3 bases and J by 0 bases, with 3 bases of the junction left unmatched. Germline-derived CDR1 and CDR2 are SGHDT and YYEEEE. CDR3 length: 15 residues. The CDR3: CASSWGQFSGNTIYF. The DNA read from the CDR3 is TGTGCCAGCAGCTGGGGACAGTTCTCTGGAAACACC.